This T cell receptor (beta chain) derives from a study of patients and donors after allogeneic stem cell transplantation. This clonotype was counted many times. Germline assignment: CDR1 DFQATT and CDR2 SNEGSKA (reference sequence). V dropped 8 bases and J dropped 8 bases, with 15 bases sitting between them. CDR3 length: 12 amino acids. One entry per CDR3 protein results from TCRdb running MiXCR on the RT-PCR reads. This sample has roughly 880,000 distinct CDR3 sequences, with 18% found just once. The sequenced material came from blood, either unsorted or a sorted T cell fraction (not recorded which). The origin of this receptor is a human donor who was either an allogeneic HSCT recipient or a stem cell or donor lymphocyte infusion donor (not recorded which). It is not recorded whose cells these are; they may come from a transplant donor. This rearrangement joins TRBV20-1 to TRBJ1-4; D is ambiguous. The CDR3 coding sequence is TGCAGTATACTACAGCACGAAGAAAAACTGTTTTTT. It translates to CSILQHEEKLFF.